This T cell receptor beta chain was sequenced in a study of blood T cell repertoires in COVID-19 (dated by TCRdb to 2020 to 2022). Describing the broader study: Samples covering the acute and convalescent phases of COVID-19 were provided by collaborators in the United States, Italy and Spain. HLA class I and class II types, where available, came from metadata supplied by the sample provider rather than from assay-based typing. The material from the prospective study consisted of cDNA or gDNA derived from T cells, B-cell-depleted T cells, or PBMCs. Deeply sampled blood TCRbeta repertoires from subjects exposed to, actively infected with, or recovered from COVID-19 were included in the dataset. Samples came from the ongoing ImmuneRACE study (first 160 participants) plus 1,254 subjects from 6 global collaborators. Nearly every sample came with metadata listing a de-identified subject ID, COVID-19 status, age in years and sex. The repertoires were released in a freely available public database intended as a resource for research on the immune response to SARS-CoV-2.

Overall results and qualifications from the work: The amount of clinical and demographic metadata varied by source and participant and was provided uncurated.

CDR1 and CDR2 are read off the germline V gene as ENHRY and SYGVKD. V loses 5 bases at its end and J loses 3 bases; junction bases beyond the gene matches: 7. Counted from cysteine to phenylalanine, this CDR3 has 15 amino acids. This entry keeps only the CDR3 DNA: 45 bases, framed from base 1. This clone was seen only a few times. Its binding antigen is unknown. No much larger clone exists at a distance of one base, and base qualities are not known. In Seattle, one collaborating source enrolled patients while the infection was active and tracked those patients longitudinally over the course of disease. The collaborating institutions used their own protocols to collect whole blood in K2EDTA tubes. For TCRbeta analysis, collaborators shipped samples in one of three forms: frozen whole blood, isolated PBMCs, or DNA extracted from either of those sample types. TCRbeta CDR3 regions were amplified from genomic DNA using the immunoSEQ Assay, a bias-controlled multiplex PCR. From the authors' description of their analysis: Within the assay, amplification of reference gene primers was used to estimate how many nucleated cells each sample contained. To quantify the absolute abundance of each unique TCRbeta CDR3 rearrangement, sequence reads were collapsed and filtered. For each sample, productive Simpson clonality was calculated as the square root of Simpson's diversity index over productive rearrangements. TCRdb stores this immuneACCESS table with in-frame sequences only. Part of the clones is absent; in the studies checked, under half of the shortfall reflects unresolved V genes, and no reason is known for the rest. D and trimming were read from the DNA, whereas the V and J calls and clone size are those reported in that table. The sample records 150,000 to 250,000 clones, roughly three quarters of which are singletons. The ten largest clones represent approximately 6% of the sample.

The sequence joins TRBV10-3 to TRBJ1-5; 7 central nucleotides agree with TRBD1. Sequenced: peripheral blood. The receptor's source is a woman between 40 and 50 years old with COVID-19, enrolled during active disease. In nucleotides, the sequence is TGTGCCATCAGTCCAGACGGGACAGACAATCAGCCCCAGCATTTT. The encoded protein is CAISPDGTDNQPQHF.